A single sample gave rise to the 4 T cell receptor beta chains below, sequenced in a study of shared clonotypes between healthy human individuals. The table came from immunoSEQ multiplex PCR; TCRdb's copy has only in-frame clones and leaves some out. Of roughly 500,000 clones in the sample, more than 65% are singletons; the top ten hold approximately 12%. The sample consisted of PBMCs. These receptors were taken from a middle-aged woman in good health. Some clones in this sample may be carry-over from other donors' samples.

The chain recombines TRBV2 with TRBJ2-7; tentatively, D is TRBD2 (6 bases). Germline V gives CDR1 SNHLY, CDR2 FYNNEI. The V end lost 7 bases, the J end lost 7 bases, and 17 bases lay between the germline ends. CDR3 length: 13 amino acids. The CDR3 protein is CASTAGPGYEQYF. CDR3 coding DNA: TGTGCCAGCACCGCGGGGCCAGGGTATGAGCAGTACTTC.

The V gene is TRBV18, the J gene TRBJ2-7; 11 nucleotides line up with TRBD2. Trimming removed 3 bases from V and 2 bases from J; junction bases left unmatched: 9. Germline lookup yields CDR1 KGHSH and CDR2 LQKENI. The CDR3 is 17 residues long. The chain's CDR3 is CASSPVFGTSGTYEQYF. The CDR3 DNA reads TGTGCCAGCTCACCGGTGTTCGGGACTAGCGGAACCTACGAGCAGTACTTC.

This chain uses TRBV28 with TRBJ2-1, with D uncertain. CDR3 length: 13 residues. The V gene's germline CDR1 is MDHEN and CDR2 SYDVKM. With 5 bases removed from V and 14 bases from J, the gap between germline ends came to 19 bases. Written as DNA, the CDR3 is TGTGCCAGCAGTCCCCTCGGCCCCTCACGAAAGTTCTTC. This encodes CASSPLGPSRKFF.

This sequence joins TRBV7-6 and TRBJ2-1; D is possibly TRBD1 or TRBD2 (6 bases each). CDR3 size: 15 residues. The V end was cut by 5 bases, the J end by 3 bases, with 14 bases between. Germline loops: CDR1 SGHVS, CDR2 FNYEAQ. CDR3 residues: CASSPPEGGYNEQFF. CDR3 in DNA: TGTGCCAGCAGCCCGCCGGAGGGGGGCTACAATGAGCAGTTCTTC.